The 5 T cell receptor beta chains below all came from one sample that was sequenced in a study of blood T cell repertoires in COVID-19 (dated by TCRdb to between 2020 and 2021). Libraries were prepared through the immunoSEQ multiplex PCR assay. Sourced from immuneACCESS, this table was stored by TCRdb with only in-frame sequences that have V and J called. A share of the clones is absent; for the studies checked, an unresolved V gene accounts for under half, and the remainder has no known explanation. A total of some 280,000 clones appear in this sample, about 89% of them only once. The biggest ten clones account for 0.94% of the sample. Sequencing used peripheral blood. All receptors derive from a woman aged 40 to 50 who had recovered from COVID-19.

In nucleotides, the CDR3 is TGCGCCAGCAGCTTGGGGAGTCCACCAGATACGCAGTATTTT. It yields the protein CASSLGSPPDTQYF. This chain joins TRBV5-1 and TRBJ2-3, with D uncertain. This CDR3 is 14 amino acids long. Germline assignment: CDR1 SGHRS and CDR2 YFSETQ. The V end lost 0 bases, the J end lost 4 bases, and 9 bases lay between the germline ends. Variable domain in full (rest from reference TRBV5-1 and TRBJ2-3): KAGVTQTPRYLIKTRGQQVTLSCSPISGHRSVSWYQQTPGQGLQFLFEYFSETQRNKGNFPGRFSGRQFSNSRSEMNVSTLELGDSALYLCASSLGSPPDTQYFGPGTRLTVL.

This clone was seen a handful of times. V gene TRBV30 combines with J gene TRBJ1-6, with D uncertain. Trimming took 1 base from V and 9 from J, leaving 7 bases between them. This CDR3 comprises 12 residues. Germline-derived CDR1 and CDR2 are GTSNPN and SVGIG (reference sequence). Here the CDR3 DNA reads TGTGCCTGGAGTGGCGGAGGTTCACCCCTCCACTTT. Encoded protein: CAWSGGGSPLHF.

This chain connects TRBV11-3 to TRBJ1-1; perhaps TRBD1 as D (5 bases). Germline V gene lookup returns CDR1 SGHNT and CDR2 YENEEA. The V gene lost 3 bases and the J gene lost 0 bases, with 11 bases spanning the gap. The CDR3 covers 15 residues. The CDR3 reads CASSFQGRMNTEAFF. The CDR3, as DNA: TGTGCCAGCAGCTTCCAGGGTAGGATGAACACTGAAGCTTTCTTT.

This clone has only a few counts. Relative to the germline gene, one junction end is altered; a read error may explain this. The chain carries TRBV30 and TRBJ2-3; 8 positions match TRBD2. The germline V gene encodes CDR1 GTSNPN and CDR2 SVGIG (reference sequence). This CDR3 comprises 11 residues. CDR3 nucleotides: TGTGCCTGGAAGAAACTAGCGGAGATACGTTTT. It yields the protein CAWKKLAEIRF.

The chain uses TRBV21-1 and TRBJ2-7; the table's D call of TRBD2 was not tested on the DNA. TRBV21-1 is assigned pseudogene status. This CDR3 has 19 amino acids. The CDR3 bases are TGTGCCAGCAGCGGAAATGACAGGGGGACTAGCGTGAGCTCCTACGAGCAGTACTTC. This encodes CASSGNDRGTSVSSYEQYF.